Below are 14 T cell receptor beta chains sequenced from a single sample in a study of T cells after yellow fever vaccination. TCRdb independently ran MiXCR on the 5' RACE reads; one entry per CDR3 protein. The table has approximately 550,000 distinct CDR3 sequences, about 13% seen once. The sample in question was PBMCs, obtained on the day of the yellow fever booster vaccination. These receptors all come from a man aged 25-45 years who received the YFV17D yellow fever vaccine.

This clonotype has only a few counts. The J gene is TRBJ2-3, the V gene TRBV7-9; D not resolved. The CDR3 loop spans 15 amino acids. V was clipped by 3 bases and J by 2 bases, with 12 bases between them. In germline, CDR1 is SEHNR, CDR2 FQNEAQ (reference sequence). The CDR3 reads CASSFPLGHTDTQYF. CDR3 DNA: TGTGCCAGCAGCTTCCCCTTAGGGCACACAGATACGCAGTATTTT. Full variable domain (missing parts from reference TRBV7-9 and TRBJ2-3): DTGVSQNPRHKITKRGQNVTFRCDPISEHNRLYWYRQTLGQGPEFLTYFQNEAQLEKSRLLSDRFSAERPKGSFSTLEIQRTEQGDSAMYLCASSFPLGHTDTQYFGPGTRLTVL.

This chain links TRBV5-1 with TRBJ2-1; D assignment may be TRBD1 or TRBD2 (5 bases each). Germline CDR1 reads SGHRS; CDR2 reads YFSETQ. Deletions cut 4 bases from V and 4 bases from J, with 12 bases between. The CDR3 sequence is 14 residues long. CDR3 DNA: TGCGCCAGCAGCCCGCCCGGGGCGTACAATGAGCAGTTCTTC. It translates to CASSPPGAYNEQFF.

The sample holds a few counts of this clonotype. The chain combines TRBV5-1 with TRBJ1-1; D not certain. The CDR3 has 14 residues. Germline V gives CDR1 SGHRS, CDR2 YFSETQ. The V and J ends lost 0 bases and 4 bases respectively, with 10 bases between them. This CDR3 reads CASSLGALGTEAFF. The CDR3 coding sequence is TGCGCCAGCAGCTTGGGGGCGCTCGGCACTGAAGCTTTCTTT.

This clonotype was seen more than once but under ten times. The chain uses TRBV11-2 and TRBJ2-3; maybe TRBD2 (5 bases). The CDR3 contains 17 residues. Germline V gives CDR1 SGHAT, CDR2 FQNNGV. The V end was cut by 6 bases, the J end by 2 bases, with 21 bases between. The CDR3 here is CASRRKPDYVSTDTQYF. DNA of the CDR3: TGTGCCAGCAGACGTAAACCAGACTACGTCTCCACAGATACGCAGTATTTT.

This clonotype was observed a few times. This chain joins TRBV12-3 or TRBV12-4 and TRBJ1-1; D not certain. The CDR3 runs 12 residues. Trimming shortened V by 2 bases and J by 11 bases, and 12 bases separated the two germline ends. As DNA, the CDR3 is TGTGCCAGCAGTTTACTTCAGCTGGGGGCTTTCTTT. Protein: CASSLLQLGAFF.

The chain employs TRBV4-2 and TRBJ2-7; 9 nucleotides match TRBD2. The CDR3 length is 15 residues. With V trimmed by 1 base and J by 3 bases, 4 bases remained unmatched. Per germline, CDR1 LGHNA and CDR2 YNFKEQ. CDR3: CASSQGREGGYEQYF. As DNA, the CDR3 is TGTGCCAGCAGCCAAGGGCGGGAGGGTGGCTACGAGCAGTACTTC.

This clonotype was detected only a few times. CDR3 in amino acids: CSASPRDREKNIQYF. DNA of the CDR3: TGCAGTGCTAGTCCCCGGGACAGGGAAAAAAACATTCAGTACTTC. The chain is built from TRBV20-1 and TRBJ2-4; the match to TRBD1 covers 9 bases. J gave up 4 bases and V 3 bases, and 7 bases lay outside the gene matches. This CDR3 is 15 amino acids long. CDR1 is DFQATT and CDR2 is SNEGSKA in the germline V gene (reference sequence).

The V and J genes are TRBV12-3 or TRBV12-4 and TRBJ2-7, with 16 bases that match TRBD2. Losses at the gene ends were 8 bases for V and 2 bases for J; bases not matched to a gene: 15. The CDR3 runs 19 residues. CDR3 sequence reads: CASRPPGLAGGPSPYEQYF. The CDR3 region has the DNA TGTGCCAGCCGTCCTCCGGGACTAGCGGGAGGGCCCTCCCCCTACGAGCAGTACTTC.

The chain recombines TRBV5-1 with TRBJ2-2; no reliable D call. Germline CDR1 reads SGHRS; CDR2 reads YFSETQ. Trimming shortened V by 0 bases and J by 9 bases, and 12 bases separated the two germline ends. The CDR3 is 14 amino acids. The CDR3 sequence is CASSLDSRPRELFF. The CDR3 DNA reads as TGCGCCAGCAGCTTGGACTCACGCCCCCGGGAGCTGTTTTTT.

This clonotype was seen a few times. The V call is TRBV20-1, the J call TRBJ2-7; 8 bases agree with TRBD2. The V gene end was trimmed by 6 bases and the J gene end by 6 bases; junction bases not matched to a gene: 4. Germline assignment: CDR1 DFQATT and CDR2 SNEGSKA (reference sequence). The CDR3 has 11 residues. The CDR3 sequence: CSAPLAAEQYF. As DNA, the CDR3 is TGCAGTGCCCCACTAGCGGCCGAGCAGTACTTC.

The V gene is TRBV19, the J gene TRBJ1-2; TRBD1 matches 7 bases. V gave up 6 bases and J gave up 6 bases; unmatched junction bases: 13. Germline assignment: CDR1 LNHDA and CDR2 SQIVND (reference sequence). The CDR3 runs to 15 residues. The CDR3 protein is CASSPRDSGQNGYTF. DNA for the CDR3: TGTGCCAGTAGCCCGCGGGACAGCGGGCAGAATGGCTACACCTTC.

This clonotype turned up a few times. This chain connects TRBV29-1 to TRBJ2-3, with 9 bases fitting TRBD2. This CDR3 contains 18 residues. After removal of 6 bases from V and 3 bases from J, the junction contained 19 bases not matched to a gene. Germline V gene sequence: CDR1 SQVTM, CDR2 ANQGSEA. The CDR3 loop is CSVGGGEGLASDTDTQYF. CDR3 DNA sequence: TGCAGCGTGGGCGGGGGGGAAGGATTGGCTAGCGATACAGATACGCAGTATTTT.

This chain uses TRBV7-9 with TRBJ2-7, with 9 bases fitting TRBD1. The germline V gene encodes CDR1 SEHNR and CDR2 FQNEAQ (reference sequence). V was pared by 5 bases and J by 11 bases, with 10 bases of the junction left unmatched. CDR3 size: 13 residues. The DNA of the CDR3 is TGTGCCAGCAGCCAGCCGGGACAGGGTTCGGAGTACTTC. Amino acid sequence: CASSQPGQGSEYF.

The rearrangement uses TRBV6-2 or TRBV6-3 and TRBJ1-5; D call uncertain. The V gene's germline CDR1 is MNHEY and CDR2 SVGEGT. V gave up 6 bases and J gave up 0 bases, with 12 bases separating them. This CDR3 is 15 amino acids long. As DNA, the CDR3 is TGTGCCAGCAGGACCGACGGCCCTAGCAATCAGCCCCAGCATTTT. This gives the protein CASRTDGPSNQPQHF.